Listed below are T cell receptor beta chains from one sample, sequenced in a study of cytomegalovirus exposure and HLA in healthy donors. Method: immunoSEQ multiplex PCR; TCRdb's copy keeps in-frame clones and lacks some. The sample holds 65,000 or so clones; around 62% are singletons and the top ten take approximately 2.8%. Input material: PBMCs. These receptors came from a man aged 30-40 years in good health and CMV-seronegative. The CDR3 runs from the conserved cysteine through the conserved F or W. A D gene is named only where the DNA matches it firmly. The size entry is marked missing in some rows and otherwise reads once, few, many or a size class.

CDR3nt	CDR3aa	v_gene	d_gene	j_gene	abundance
TGCAGCGTTGTACGGGTAGATGGCTACACCTTC	CSVVRVDGYTF	TRBV29-1	NA	TRBJ1-2	NA
TGCGCCAGCAGTCAATCGGACAGGGCAAACCAAGAGACCCAGTACTTC	CASSQSDRANQETQYF	TRBV23-1	TRBD1	TRBJ2-5	NA
TGTGCCAGCAGACATACTAGCGATCCCTACAATGAGCAGTTCTTC	CASRHTSDPYNEQFF	TRBV13	TRBD2	TRBJ2-1	NA
TGCGCCAGCAGCGACCCGGGAGGGCTCTACAATGAGCAGTTCTTC	CASSDPGGLYNEQFF	TRBV4-1	TRBD2	TRBJ2-1	NA
TGCAGCGTTGGACGCGGGAGCAATGAGCAGTTCTTC	CSVGRGSNEQFF	TRBV29-1	TRBD2	TRBJ2-1	NA
TGTGCCCGGGGCCAAGCGGGCTACGAGCAGTACTTC	CARGQAGYEQYF	TRBV30	NA	TRBJ2-7	NA
TGTGCCAGCAGCTCTAGACTAGCCCCAGATACGCAGTATTTT	CASSSRLAPDTQYF	TRBV11-3	TRBD2	TRBJ2-3	NA
TGTGCCTGGACCGGATCGAGGCGAGCCTACGAGCAGTACTTC	CAWTGSRRAYEQYF	TRBV30	NA	TRBJ2-7	NA
TGTGCTAGTGGCCCCGGGGACAGGGGGCGGGGCACTGAAGCTTTCTTT	CASGPGDRGRGTEAFF	TRBV12-5	TRBD1	TRBJ1-1	few
TGCAGCGTTGAAGGACAGGGGTTCACAGATACGCAGTATTTT	CSVEGQGFTDTQYF	TRBV29-1	TRBD1	TRBJ2-3	few
TGTGCCTGGAGTACTGGGGGAGGTAGCCATCAGCCCCAGCATTTT	CAWSTGGGSHQPQHF	TRBV30	NA	TRBJ1-5	NA
TGTGCCAGCAGCATCTTCCGGGATATTAACTATGGCTACACCTTC	CASSIFRDINYGYTF	TRBV7-9	NA	TRBJ1-2	NA
TGTGCCAGCAGCTCGATGAGAGGGACAGGGCAATCCTCTGGGGCCAACGTCCTGACTTTC	CASSSMRGTGQSSGANVLTF	TRBV7-8	TRBD1	TRBJ2-6	NA
TGTGCCAGCAGGGGTACTAGCGGGGGGACCGGGGAGCTGTTTTTT	CASRGTSGGTGELFF	TRBV6-5	TRBD2	TRBJ2-2	NA
TGTGCCAGCAGACCAATCGGACAGGGCCTGAACACTGAAGCTTTCTTT	CASRPIGQGLNTEAFF	TRBV6-6	TRBD1	TRBJ1-1	NA
TGTGCCAGCAGGGACAGATACGGTGAAGCTTTCTTT	CASRDRYGEAFF	TRBV7-7	NA	TRBJ1-1	NA
TGTGCCAGCAGCTATTTAGCGGGGGGGTACAATGAGCAGTTCTTC	CASSYLAGGYNEQFF	TRBV6-5	TRBD2	TRBJ2-1	NA
TGCGCCAGCAGTCAATCGGGTCCCGGGGGGACCCAGTACTTC	CASSQSGPGGTQYF	TRBV23-1	NA	TRBJ2-5	NA
TGTGCCAGCAGCGTGCGGGGGGTGCAGTCCGGTGAGCAGTTCTTC	CASSVRGVQSGEQFF	TRBV7-2	TRBD2	TRBJ2-1	NA
TGTGCCAGCAGCTTACTAGCCAAAAACATTCAGTACTTC	CASSLLAKNIQYF	TRBV13	NA	TRBJ2-4	NA
TGTGCCAGCAGCTTAGGTACAGGGGCCTACGAGCAGTACTTC	CASSLGTGAYEQYF	TRBV11-1	TRBD1	TRBJ2-7	NA
TGTGCCAGCAGTTACTCAGGGAGCTACGAGCAGTACTTC	CASSYSGSYEQYF	TRBV6-5	NA	TRBJ2-7	NA
TGCAGCGTTTCCGGGGGTCACTCCTACAATGAGCAGTTCTTC	CSVSGGHSYNEQFF	TRBV29-1	NA	TRBJ2-1	NA
TGTGCCAGCAGCCAAGTCCTAGCGGGGTGGGATACGCAGTATTTT	CASSQVLAGWDTQYF	TRBV4-2	TRBD2	TRBJ2-3	few
TGCAGCGTGCGACCGGGACTTATGCGGTCGAACACTGAAGCTTTCTTT	CSVRPGLMRSNTEAFF	TRBV29-1	NA	TRBJ1-1	NA
TGTGCCAGCAAGGAGACAGATTTGAACACTGAAGCTTTCTTT	CASKETDLNTEAFF	TRBV2	NA	TRBJ1-1	NA